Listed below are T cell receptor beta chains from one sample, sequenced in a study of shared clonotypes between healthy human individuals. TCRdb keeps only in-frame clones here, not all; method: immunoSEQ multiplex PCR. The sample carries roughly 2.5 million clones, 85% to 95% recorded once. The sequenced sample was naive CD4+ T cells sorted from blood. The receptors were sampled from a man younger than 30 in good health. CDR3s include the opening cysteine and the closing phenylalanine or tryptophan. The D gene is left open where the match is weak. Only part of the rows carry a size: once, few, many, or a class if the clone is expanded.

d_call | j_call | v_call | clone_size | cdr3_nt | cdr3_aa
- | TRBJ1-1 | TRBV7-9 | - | TGTGCCAGCAGCCTCAGATGGGACACTGAAGCTTTCTTT | CASSLRWDTEAFF
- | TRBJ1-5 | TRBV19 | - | TGTGCCAGTAGTTTTAGGGGTCAGGTGAGCAATCAGCCCCAGCATTTT | CASSFRGQVSNQPQHF
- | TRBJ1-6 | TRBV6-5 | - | TGTGCCAGCAGTTACAAACCGGGCCAAAAACCCCTCCACTTT | CASSYKPGQKPLHF
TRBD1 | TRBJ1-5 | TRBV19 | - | TGTGCCAGTAGACAGGGGGATAGCAATCAGCCCCAGCATTTT | CASRQGDSNQPQHF
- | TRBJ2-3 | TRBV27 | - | TGTGCCAGCAAGGACACTGGCACAGATACGCAGTATTTT | CASKDTGTDTQYF
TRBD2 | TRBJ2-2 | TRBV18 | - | TGTGCCAGCTCCGGGGGGAGTAATGTGACCGGGGAGCTGTTTTTT | CASSGGSNVTGELFF
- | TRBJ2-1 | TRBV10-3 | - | TGTGCCATCACCCAAGCAGGGAACAATGAGCAGTTCTTC | CAITQAGNNEQFF
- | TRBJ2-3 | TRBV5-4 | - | TGTGCCAGCAGCATAGGGGGGGACACAGATACGCAGTATTTT | CASSIGGDTDTQYF
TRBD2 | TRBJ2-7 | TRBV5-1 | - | TGCGCCAGCAGCTCAGCTAGCGGGTATCACGAGCAGTACTTC | CASSSASGYHEQYF
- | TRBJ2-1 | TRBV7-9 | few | TGTGCCAGCAGCTGGGAGTACAGGGCCCGTGAGCAGTTCTTC | CASSWEYRAREQFF
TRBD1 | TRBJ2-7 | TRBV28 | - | TGTGCCAGCAGTCGCCATGACAGGGGGTACGAGCAGTACTTC | CASSRHDRGYEQYF
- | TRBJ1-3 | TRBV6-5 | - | TGTGCCAGCGTGGGGGCAGGTCGAAACACCATATATTTT | CASVGAGRNTIYF
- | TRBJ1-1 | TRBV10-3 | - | TGTGCCATCAATTTCGAGGGTCTAGCTTTCTTT | CAINFEGLAFF
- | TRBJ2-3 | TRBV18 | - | TGTGCCAGCTCACCAATAGTTGGCACAGATACGCAGTATTTT | CASSPIVGTDTQYF
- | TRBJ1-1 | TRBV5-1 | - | TGCGCCAGCAGCTTCTCCGGGCCACCGATGAACACTGAAGCTTTCTTT | CASSFSGPPMNTEAFF
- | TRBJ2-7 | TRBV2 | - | TGTGCCAGCAGTGAAACGGAGGTTGCCTACGAGCAGTACTTC | CASSETEVAYEQYF
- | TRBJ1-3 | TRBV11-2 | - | TGTGCCAGCAGCCCTGCTCTTGGAAACACCATATATTTT | CASSPALGNTIYF
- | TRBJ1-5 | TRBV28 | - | TGTGCCAGCAGTGGGCCCCAGGAGCCCCAGCATTTT | CASSGPQEPQHF
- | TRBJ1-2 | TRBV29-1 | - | TGCAGCGTTGCGGAGTGGGTCTATGGCTACACCTTC | CSVAEWVYGYTF
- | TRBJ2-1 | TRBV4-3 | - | TGCGCCAGCAGCCAAGGACTGGGGGGCGAGCAGTTCTTC | CASSQGLGGEQFF
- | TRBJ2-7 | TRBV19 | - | TGTGCCAGTAGTAGGTCCGTATTCTACGAGCAGTACTTC | CASSRSVFYEQYF
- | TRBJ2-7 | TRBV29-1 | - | TGCAGCGTTCTGTCGGGGAGTCGGGAGCAGTACTTC | CSVLSGSREQYF
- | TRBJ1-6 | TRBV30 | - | TGTGCCCTGGCCGACGAGAGCTCCTATAATTCACCCCTCCACTTT | CALADESSYNSPLHF
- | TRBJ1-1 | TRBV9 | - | TGTGCCAGCAGCGTAGCTACGGGTCCGAACACTGAAGCTTTCTTT | CASSVATGPNTEAFF
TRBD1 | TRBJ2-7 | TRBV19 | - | TGTGCCAGTAGTCCCCAGGGACAGGGGAACGAGCAGTACTTC | CASSPQGQGNEQYF
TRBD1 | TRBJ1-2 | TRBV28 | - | TGTGCCAGCAGTTCCTCAGGGAGGGGGACAGGGGATTATGGCTACACCTTC | CASSSSGRGTGDYGYTF
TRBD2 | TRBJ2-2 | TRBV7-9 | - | TGTGCCAGCAGCCGAGGCGGGAGGGACACCGGGGAGCTGTTTTTT | CASSRGGRDTGELFF
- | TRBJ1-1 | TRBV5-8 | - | TGTGCCAGCACCGCGAGGGCGGTGAACACTGAAGCTTTCTTT | CASTARAVNTEAFF
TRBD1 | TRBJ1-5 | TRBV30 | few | TGTGCCTGGAGGAGACAGGGCCTGGGGGGCAATCAGCCCCAGCATTTT | CAWRRQGLGGNQPQHF
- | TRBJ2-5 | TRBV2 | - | TGTGCCAGCAGTGATCGGTCCCGGCAAGAGACCCAGTACTTC | CASSDRSRQETQYF
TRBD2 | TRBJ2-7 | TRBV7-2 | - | TGTGCCAGCAGGCCGACTAGCGGTACCTCTCGCGACGAGCAGTACTTC | CASRPTSGTSRDEQYF
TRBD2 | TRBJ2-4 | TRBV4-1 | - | TGCGCCAGCAGCCAAGTGGCGACTAGCGGGAGTGCCAAAAACATTCAGTACTTC | CASSQVATSGSAKNIQYF
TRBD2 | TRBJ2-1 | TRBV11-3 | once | TGTGCCAGCAGCTTAGTGGCGGGAGGGGCTTACAATGAGCAGTTCTTC | CASSLVAGGAYNEQFF
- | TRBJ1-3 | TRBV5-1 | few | TGCGCCAGCAGCTTGGAGGCAGCTGGAAACACCATATATTTT | CASSLEAAGNTIYF
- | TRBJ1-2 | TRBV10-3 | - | TGTGCCATCAGTGAGGACAGCATCTCCTATGGCTACACCTTC | CAISEDSISYGYTF
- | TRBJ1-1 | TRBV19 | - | TGTGCCAGTAGTATGTGGGGGAACTTAAACACTGAAGCTTTCTTT | CASSMWGNLNTEAFF
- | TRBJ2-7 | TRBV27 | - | TGTGCCAGCAGTTTGATTGGCAGGCCCCCTCTCTTC | CASSLIGRPPLF
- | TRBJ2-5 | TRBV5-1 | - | TGCGCCAGCAGCTTGGGTTTGGGTGCCCATCGGGAGACCCAGTACTTC | CASSLGLGAHRETQYF
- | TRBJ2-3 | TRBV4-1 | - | TGCGCCAGCAGCCAAGCTTCGGCTAGCTGGGGCCCAGATACGCAGTATTTT | CASSQASASWGPDTQYF
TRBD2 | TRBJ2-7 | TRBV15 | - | TGTGCCACCAGCGCCGGGACTAGCGGATACGAGCAGTACTTC | CATSAGTSGYEQYF
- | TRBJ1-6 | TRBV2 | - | TGTGCCAGCAGTGAGGGCCGCTACTCACCCCTCCACTTT | CASSEGRYSPLHF
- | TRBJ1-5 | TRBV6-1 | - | TGTGCCAGCAGACAAACAGGGAGTGGCAATCAGCCCCAGCATTTT | CASRQTGSGNQPQHF
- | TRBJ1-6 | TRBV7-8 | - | TGTGCCAGCAGCTCGGACCTATACCTTCCCCTCCACTTT | CASSSDLYLPLHF
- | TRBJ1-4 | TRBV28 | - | TGTGCCAGTATAGGTAATGAAAAACTGTTTTTT | CASIGNEKLFF
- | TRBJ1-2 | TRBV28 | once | TGTGCCAGCAGTTTAAGGGGCGGTGGGGATGGCTACACCTTC | CASSLRGGGDGYTF
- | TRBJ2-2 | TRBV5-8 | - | TGTGCCAGCAGCAGACATGGGGACGGGGAGCTGTTTTTT | CASSRHGDGELFF
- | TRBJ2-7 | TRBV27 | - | TGTGCCAGCAGTTTAGAGGGGCCCTACTCCTACGAGCGGTACTTC | CASSLEGPYSYERYF
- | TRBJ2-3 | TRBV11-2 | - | TGTGCCAGCAGCTTATCCGGACGGGTCTCTAGCACAGATACGCAGTATTTT | CASSLSGRVSSTDTQYF
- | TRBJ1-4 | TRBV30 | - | TGTGCCTGGAGTGATCTGGGCGCGGAAAAACTGTTTTTT | CAWSDLGAEKLFF
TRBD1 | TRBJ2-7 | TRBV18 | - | TGTGCCAGCTCACCATTCGGACAGGGGGGCGAGCAGTACTTC | CASSPFGQGGEQYF
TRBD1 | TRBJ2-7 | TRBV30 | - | TGTGCCTGGAGTGTAAAGGGACAGGGATCAACCTCCTACGAGCAGTACTTC | CAWSVKGQGSTSYEQYF
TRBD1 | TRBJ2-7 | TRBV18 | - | TGTGCCAGCTCACCCCCGGGACAGGGTAGTAAGCAGTACTTC | CASSPPGQGSKQYF
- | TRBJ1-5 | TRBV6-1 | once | TGTGCCAGCAGTGAAGCCACCGGGAAGAATCAGCCCCAGCATTTT | CASSEATGKNQPQHF
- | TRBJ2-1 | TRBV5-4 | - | TGTGCCAGCAGCTTACGACAGAGCTCCTACAATGAGCAGTTCTTC | CASSLRQSSYNEQFF